Listed below are T cell receptor beta chains from one sample, sequenced in a study of T cell responses to AZD1222 COVID-19 vaccine. Here immunoSEQ multiplex PCR was the method, and the copy in TCRdb shows in-frame clones only, minus some. The profile shows roughly 150,000 clones, roughly nine tenths of them singletons. The specimen comprised peripheral blood, sampled 28 days after the second AZD1222 dose. Receptor source: an adult who received the AZD1222 COVID-19 vaccine. The CDR3 runs from the conserved cysteine through the conserved F or W. A D gene is named only where the DNA matches it firmly. Size values are once, few and many counts, or a class for expanded clones, and some rows have none.

v_gene	d_gene	j_gene	abundance	CDR3nt	CDR3aa
TRBV27	-	TRBJ2-7	-	TGTGCCAGCAGTTATAGTCGGGGGGCTAGATACTACGAGCAGTACTTC	CASSYSRGARYYEQYF
TRBV5-6	-	TRBJ2-3	-	TGTGCCAGCAGCTTGGGAGTGGGGAAATCAGATACGCAGTATTTT	CASSLGVGKSDTQYF
TRBV24-1	TRBD2	TRBJ2-2	once	TGTGCCACCAGTCTCGGGACTAGCGGGGTAGCCGGGGAGCTGTTTTTT	CATSLGTSGVAGELFF
TRBV28	-	TRBJ1-4	-	TGTGCCAGCAGTTTATTAGGTAAACTGTTTTTT	CASSLLGKLFF
TRBV3-1/TRBV3-2	-	TRBJ1-2	-	TGTGCCAGCAGCCAATTGGAGCGGGATGGCTACACCTTC	CASSQLERDGYTF
TRBV6-2/TRBV6-3	-	TRBJ1-5	-	TGTGCCAGCAGTTATTCTCGAGCAGTCAACAATCAGCCCCAGCATTTT	CASSYSRAVNNQPQHF
TRBV7-9	TRBD2	TRBJ2-1	-	TGTGCCAGCAGCCCGAGCGGGAGCAATGAGCAGTTCTTC	CASSPSGSNEQFF
TRBV5-5	-	TRBJ1-1	-	TGTGCCAGCAGCCGAGGTGCCGGGGCGAACACTGAAGCTTTCTTT	CASSRGAGANTEAFF
TRBV5-1	-	TRBJ1-3	-	TGCGCCAGCAGCTTGTCGGGGACTGGAAACACCATATATTTT	CASSLSGTGNTIYF
TRBV10-2	-	TRBJ2-7	-	TGCGCCAGCAGCCCCCTGGACGAGCAGTACTTC	CASSPLDEQYF
TRBV2	TRBD2	TRBJ2-7	-	TGTGCCAGCAGGGAGGGGACTAGCGACCTCGAACAGTACTTC	CASREGTSDLEQYF
TRBV7-9	-	TRBJ2-7	-	TGTGCCAGCAGCTTAGTGTCAGTAACCTACGAGCAGTACTTC	CASSLVSVTYEQYF
TRBV9	-	TRBJ1-4	-	TGTGCCAGCAGCGGGGGCAGGGGATATGCTAATGAAAAACTGTTTTTT	CASSGGRGYANEKLFF
TRBV27	TRBD1	TRBJ2-7	-	TGTGCCAGCAGTACCCGCCGACTCCTGGACAGGGGGGCCTACGAGCAGTACTTC	CASSTRRLLDRGAYEQYF
TRBV19	TRBD2	TRBJ2-3	-	TGTGCCAGTAGTCCCGGGAGGGGGGATACGCAGTATTTT	CASSPGRGDTQYF
TRBV14	TRBD1	TRBJ1-1	-	TGTGCCAGCAGCCACAGGGGGCGGATCACTGAAGCTTTCTTT	CASSHRGRITEAFF
TRBV27	-	TRBJ1-5	-	TGTGCCAGCAGTTTTTTAGGGGACCACCAGCCCCAGCATTTT	CASSFLGDHQPQHF
TRBV21-1	-	TRBJ2-7	-	TGTGCCAGCAACTTGACTAGTTGCCCCTACGAGCAGTACTTC	CASNLTSCPYEQYF
TRBV28	-	TRBJ2-7	once	TGTGCCAGCAGTTTGAGGTGGGGGACCTACGAGCAGTACTTC	CASSLRWGTYEQYF
TRBV18	-	TRBJ1-5	-	TGTGCCAGCTCACCCGGGGGCGGGGGGCAGCCCCAGCATTTT	CASSPGGGGQPQHF
TRBV7-2	-	TRBJ1-1	-	TGTGCCAGCAGCTTATGGGGGACGAACACTGAAGCTTTCTTT	CASSLWGTNTEAFF
TRBV27	-	TRBJ1-2	-	TGTGCCAGCAGTTTAGTGAGTGACTCAACCCCTAACTATGGCTACACCTTC	CASSLVSDSTPNYGYTF
TRBV25-1	-	TRBJ2-7	-	TGTGCCAGCAGTGTGGCGGAGGAAACCTACGAGCAGTACTTC	CASSVAEETYEQYF
TRBV5-1	-	TRBJ2-7	-	TGCGCCAGCAGCCAATCTAGCGCCTACGAGCAGTACTTC	CASSQSSAYEQYF
TRBV5-1	-	TRBJ1-3	-	TGCGCCAGCAGCTTGGTAGGAGACTCTGGAAACACCATATATTTT	CASSLVGDSGNTIYF
TRBV19	TRBD1	TRBJ2-1	once	TGTGCCAGTAGTTCGGGACAGGGGGCTGCTCTAGCGGGGTCCGAGCAGTTCTTC	CASSSGQGAALAGSEQFF
TRBV29-1	-	TRBJ1-1	-	TGCAGCGTTGCCGAGGGGACGAACACTGAAGCTTTCTTT	CSVAEGTNTEAFF
TRBV9	TRBD2	TRBJ2-1	once	TGTGCCAGCAGCGGTACTAGCGGGGTTTACAATGAGCAGTTCTTC	CASSGTSGVYNEQFF
TRBV7-3	TRBD1	TRBJ2-1	-	TGTGCCAGCAGCTTAAATGAGGGGGCTGGTGAGCAGTTCTTC	CASSLNEGAGEQFF
TRBV5-1	-	TRBJ1-2	-	TGCGCCAGCAGCTTGGGGCAGAACTATGGCTACACCTTC	CASSLGQNYGYTF